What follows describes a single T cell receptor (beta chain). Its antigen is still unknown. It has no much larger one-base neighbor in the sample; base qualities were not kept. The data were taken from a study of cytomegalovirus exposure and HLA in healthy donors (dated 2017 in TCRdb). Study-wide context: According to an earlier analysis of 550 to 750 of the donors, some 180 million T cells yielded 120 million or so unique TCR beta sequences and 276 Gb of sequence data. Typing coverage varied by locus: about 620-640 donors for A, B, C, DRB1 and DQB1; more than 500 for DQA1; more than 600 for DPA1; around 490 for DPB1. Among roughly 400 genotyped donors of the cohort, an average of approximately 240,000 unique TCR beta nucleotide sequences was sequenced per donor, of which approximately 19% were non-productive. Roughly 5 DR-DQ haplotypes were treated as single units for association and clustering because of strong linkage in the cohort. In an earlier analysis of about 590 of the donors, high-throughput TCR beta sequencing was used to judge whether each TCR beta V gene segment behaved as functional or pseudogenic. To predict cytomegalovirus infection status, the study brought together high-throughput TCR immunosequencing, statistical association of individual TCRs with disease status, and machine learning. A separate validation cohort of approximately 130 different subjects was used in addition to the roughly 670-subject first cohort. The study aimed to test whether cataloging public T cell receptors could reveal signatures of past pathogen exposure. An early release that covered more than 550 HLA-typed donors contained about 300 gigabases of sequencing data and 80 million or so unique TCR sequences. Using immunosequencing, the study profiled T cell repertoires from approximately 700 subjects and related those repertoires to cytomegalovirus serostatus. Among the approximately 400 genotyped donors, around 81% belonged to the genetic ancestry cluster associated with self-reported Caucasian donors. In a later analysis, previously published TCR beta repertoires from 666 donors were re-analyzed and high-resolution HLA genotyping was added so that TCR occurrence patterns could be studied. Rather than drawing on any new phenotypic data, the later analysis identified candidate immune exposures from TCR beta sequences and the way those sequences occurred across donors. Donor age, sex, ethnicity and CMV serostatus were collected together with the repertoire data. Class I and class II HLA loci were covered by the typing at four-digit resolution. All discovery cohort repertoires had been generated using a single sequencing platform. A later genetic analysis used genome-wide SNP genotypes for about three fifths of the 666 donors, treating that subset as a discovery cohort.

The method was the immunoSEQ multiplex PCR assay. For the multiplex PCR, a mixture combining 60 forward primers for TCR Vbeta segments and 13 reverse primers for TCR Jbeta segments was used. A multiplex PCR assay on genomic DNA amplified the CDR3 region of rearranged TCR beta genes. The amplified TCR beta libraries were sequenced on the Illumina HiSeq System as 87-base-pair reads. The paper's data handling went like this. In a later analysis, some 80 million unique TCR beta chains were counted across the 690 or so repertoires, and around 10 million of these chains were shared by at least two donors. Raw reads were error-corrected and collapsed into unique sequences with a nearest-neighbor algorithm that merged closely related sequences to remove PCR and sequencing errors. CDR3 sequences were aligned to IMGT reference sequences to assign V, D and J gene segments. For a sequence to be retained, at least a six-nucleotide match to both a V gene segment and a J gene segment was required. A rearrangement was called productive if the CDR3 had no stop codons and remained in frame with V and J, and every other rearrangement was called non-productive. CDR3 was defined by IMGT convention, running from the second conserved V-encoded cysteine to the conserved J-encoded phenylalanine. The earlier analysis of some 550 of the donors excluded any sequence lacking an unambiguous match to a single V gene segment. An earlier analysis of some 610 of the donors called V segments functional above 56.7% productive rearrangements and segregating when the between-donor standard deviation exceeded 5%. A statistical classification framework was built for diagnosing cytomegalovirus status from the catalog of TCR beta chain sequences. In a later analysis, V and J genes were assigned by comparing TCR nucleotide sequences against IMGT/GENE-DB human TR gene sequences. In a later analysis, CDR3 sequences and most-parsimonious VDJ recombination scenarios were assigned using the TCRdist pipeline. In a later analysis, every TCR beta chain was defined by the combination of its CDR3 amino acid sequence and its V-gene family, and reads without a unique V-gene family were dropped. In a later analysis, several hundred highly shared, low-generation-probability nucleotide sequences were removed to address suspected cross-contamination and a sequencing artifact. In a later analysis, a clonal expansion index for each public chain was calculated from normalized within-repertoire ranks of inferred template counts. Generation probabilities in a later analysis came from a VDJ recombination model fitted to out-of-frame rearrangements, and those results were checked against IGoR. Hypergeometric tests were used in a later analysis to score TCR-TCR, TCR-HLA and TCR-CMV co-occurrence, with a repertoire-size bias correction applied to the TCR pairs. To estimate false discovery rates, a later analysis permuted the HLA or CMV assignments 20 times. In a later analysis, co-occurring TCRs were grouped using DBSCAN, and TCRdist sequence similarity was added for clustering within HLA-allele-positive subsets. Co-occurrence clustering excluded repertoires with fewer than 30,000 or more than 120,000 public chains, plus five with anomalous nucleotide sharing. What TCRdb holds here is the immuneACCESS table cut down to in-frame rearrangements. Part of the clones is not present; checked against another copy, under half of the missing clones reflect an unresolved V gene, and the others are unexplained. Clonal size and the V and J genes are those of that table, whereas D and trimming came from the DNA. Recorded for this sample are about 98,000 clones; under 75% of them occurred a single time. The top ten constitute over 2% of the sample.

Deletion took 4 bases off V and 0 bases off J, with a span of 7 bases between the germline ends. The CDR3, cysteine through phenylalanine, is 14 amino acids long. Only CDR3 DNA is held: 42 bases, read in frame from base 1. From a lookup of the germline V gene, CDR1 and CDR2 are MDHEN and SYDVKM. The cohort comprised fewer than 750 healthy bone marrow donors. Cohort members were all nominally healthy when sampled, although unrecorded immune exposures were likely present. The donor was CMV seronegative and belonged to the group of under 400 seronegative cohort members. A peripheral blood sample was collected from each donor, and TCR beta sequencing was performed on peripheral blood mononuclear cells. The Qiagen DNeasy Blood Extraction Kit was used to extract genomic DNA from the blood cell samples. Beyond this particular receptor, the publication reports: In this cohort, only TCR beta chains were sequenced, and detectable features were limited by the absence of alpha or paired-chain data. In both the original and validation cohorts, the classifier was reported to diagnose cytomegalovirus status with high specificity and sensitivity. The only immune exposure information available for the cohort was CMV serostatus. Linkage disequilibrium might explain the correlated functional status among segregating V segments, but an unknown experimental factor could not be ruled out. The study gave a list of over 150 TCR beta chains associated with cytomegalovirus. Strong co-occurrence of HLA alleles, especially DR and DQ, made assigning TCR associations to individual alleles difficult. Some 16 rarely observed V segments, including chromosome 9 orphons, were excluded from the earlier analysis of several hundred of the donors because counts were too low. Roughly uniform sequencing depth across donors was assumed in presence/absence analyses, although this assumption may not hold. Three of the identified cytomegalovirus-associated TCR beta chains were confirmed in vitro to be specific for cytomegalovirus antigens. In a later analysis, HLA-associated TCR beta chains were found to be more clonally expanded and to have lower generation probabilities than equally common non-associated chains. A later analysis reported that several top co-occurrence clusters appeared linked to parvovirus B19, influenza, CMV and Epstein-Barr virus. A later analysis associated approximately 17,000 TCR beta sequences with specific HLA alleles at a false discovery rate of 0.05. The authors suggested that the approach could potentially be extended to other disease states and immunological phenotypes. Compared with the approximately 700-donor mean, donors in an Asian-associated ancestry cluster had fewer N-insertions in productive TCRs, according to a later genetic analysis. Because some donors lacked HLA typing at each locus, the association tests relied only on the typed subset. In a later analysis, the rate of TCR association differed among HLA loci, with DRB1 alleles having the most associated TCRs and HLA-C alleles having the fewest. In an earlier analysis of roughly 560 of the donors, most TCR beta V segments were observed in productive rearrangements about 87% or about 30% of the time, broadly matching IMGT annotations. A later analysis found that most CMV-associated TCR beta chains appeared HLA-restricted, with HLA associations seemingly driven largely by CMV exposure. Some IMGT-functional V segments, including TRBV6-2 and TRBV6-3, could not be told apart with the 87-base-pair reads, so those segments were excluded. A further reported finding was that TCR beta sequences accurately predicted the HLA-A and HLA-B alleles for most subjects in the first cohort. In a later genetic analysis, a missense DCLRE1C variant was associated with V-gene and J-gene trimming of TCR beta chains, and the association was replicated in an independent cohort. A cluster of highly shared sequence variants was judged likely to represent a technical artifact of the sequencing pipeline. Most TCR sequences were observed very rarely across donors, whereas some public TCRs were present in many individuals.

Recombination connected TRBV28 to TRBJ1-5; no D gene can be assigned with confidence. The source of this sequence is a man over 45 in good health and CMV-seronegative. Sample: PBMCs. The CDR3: CASSSAGSNQPQHF. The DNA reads TGTGCCAGCAGTTCGGCAGGTAGCAATCAGCCCCAGCATTTT.